The 27 T cell receptor beta chains reported below all come from one sample, sequenced in a study of T cell responses to AZD1222 COVID-19 vaccine. Method: immunoSEQ multiplex PCR; TCRdb's copy keeps in-frame clones and lacks some. The sample lists about 120,000 clones, roughly nine tenths seen once, with under 3% in the top ten. The source was peripheral blood, collected 28 days after the second AZD1222 dose. These receptors all come from an adult who received the AZD1222 COVID-19 vaccine.

The chain carries TRBV7-9 and TRBJ1-2; 7 positions match TRBD1. CDR3 size: 15 residues. V was clipped by 2 bases and J by 1 base; unmatched bases: 4. Germline V CDR1 and CDR2: SEHNR, FQNEAQ (reference sequence). The CDR3 is CASSLMGQLNYGYTF. The CDR3 nucleotides are TGTGCCAGCAGCTTAATGGGACAGCTTAACTATGGCTACACCTTC.

This rearrangement joins TRBV7-9 to TRBJ2-2, with D possibly matching TRBD1 (5 bases). V was clipped by 0 bases and J by 0 bases, with 11 bases between them. CDR1 and CDR2 (germline): SEHNR, FQNEAQ (reference sequence). The length of the CDR3 is 17 residues. The CDR3: CASSLALATANTGELFF. CDR3 bases: TGTGCCAGCAGCTTAGCGTTGGCGACAGCGAACACCGGGGAGCTGTTTTTT.

The rearrangement uses TRBV5-1 and TRBJ1-1; the D gene is possibly TRBD1 (5 bases). CDR3 length: 14 amino acids. Germline-derived CDR1 and CDR2 are SGHRS and YFSETQ. V was pared by 5 bases and J by 5 bases, with 16 bases between. CDR3 amino acids: CASRLQGSGTEAFF. The CDR3 DNA reads TGCGCCAGCAGACTCCAGGGATCGGGGACTGAAGCTTTCTTT. Filled out from reference TRBV5-1 and TRBJ1-1, the complete variable domain reads KAGVTQTPRYLIKTRGQQVTLSCSPISGHRSVSWYQQTPGQGLQFLFEYFSETQRNKGNFPGRFSGRQFSNSRSEMNVSTLELGDSALYLCASRLQGSGTEAFFGQGTRLTVV.

The sample holds one count of this clone. The chain carries TRBV7-2 and TRBJ1-2; 8 bases match TRBD1. Germline-derived CDR1 and CDR2 are SGHTA and FQGNSA. CDR3 length: 14 amino acids. V gave up 5 bases and J gave up 6 bases; unmatched junction bases: 8. The CDR3 DNA reads as TGTGCCAGCAGCGGACAACAGGGGGTCCATGGCTACACCTTC. Amino acids: CASSGQQGVHGYTF.

The V and J genes are TRBV6-5 and TRBJ2-7; 8 bases are shared with TRBD1. Unmatched junction bases numbered 9, after V lost 6 bases and J lost 2 bases. The CDR3 has 15 amino acids. Germline values: CDR1 MNHEY, CDR2 SVGAGI. For the CDR3, the DNA is TGTGCCAGCAGCCCCACGAACAGGGGGACCTACGAGCAGTACTTC. Protein sequence: CASSPTNRGTYEQYF.

The chain joins TRBV19 to TRBJ1-6; D possibly corresponds to TRBD1 (6 bases). Trimming took off 7 bases at V and 6 bases at J, with 19 bases between the two ends. The CDR3 is 16 amino acids. Germline assignment: CDR1 LNHDA and CDR2 SQIVND (reference sequence). This CDR3 is CASTPRAGAFNSPLHF. For the CDR3, the DNA is TGTGCCAGTACCCCGAGGGCAGGGGCCTTTAATTCACCCCTCCACTTT.

The J gene is TRBJ1-2, the V gene TRBV28; 9 bases agree with TRBD1. Germline CDR1 MDHEN, CDR2 SYDVKM. Losses at the gene ends were 3 bases for V and 3 bases for J; bases not matched to a gene: 2. This CDR3 comprises 14 residues. CDR3 sequence (DNA): TGTGCCAGCAGTTTCAGGACAGGGGACTATGGCTACACCTTC. This codes for CASSFRTGDYGYTF.

The J gene is TRBJ1-6, the V gene TRBV15; D gene uncertain. Looked up from germline, CDR1 is LNHNV and CDR2 is YYDKDF (reference sequence). V was cut by 0 bases and J by 7 bases, with 7 bases left in between. The CDR3 sequence is 14 residues long. The CDR3, as DNA: TGTGCCACCAGCAGAGAACAGCTCAATTCACCCCTCCACTTT. It encodes CATSREQLNSPLHF.

The gene calls are TRBV28 and TRBJ2-7, with TRBD1 identical over 7 bases. After removal of 5 bases from V and 8 bases from J, the junction contained 6 bases not matched to a gene. Germline V lookup: CDR1 MDHEN, CDR2 SYDVKM. This CDR3 is 12 amino acids long. This chain's CDR3 is CASSLGQRKQYF. The CDR3 DNA sequence: TGTGCCAGCAGTCTGGGACAGAGGAAGCAGTACTTC.

V usage is TRBV7-9 and J usage is TRBJ1-2, with TRBD1 identical over 9 bases. Germline V gives CDR1 SEHNR, CDR2 FQNEAQ (reference sequence). The CDR3 is 17 residues long. V dropped 5 bases and J dropped 1; count of bases not matched to a gene: 11. The CDR3 DNA follows: TGTGCCAGCAGCAAAGGGGATGGACAGGGGCATAACTATGGCTACACCTTC. Translating it yields CASSKGDGQGHNYGYTF.

The chain has TRBV10-3 and TRBJ1-2; 9 nucleotides align to TRBD1. Trimming at V came to 8 bases and at J to 2 bases, leaving 12 bases not matched to a gene. The germline gives CDR1 ENHRY, CDR2 SYGVKD. The CDR3 covers 16 residues. CDR3 loop: CAIAVGGTGTNYGYTF. In DNA, the CDR3 is TGTGCCATCGCAGTGGGGGGGACAGGGACCAACTATGGCTACACCTTC.

The V call is TRBV2, the J call TRBJ1-2; no reliable D call. V was shortened by 4 bases and J by 7 bases, with 13 bases between the two germline ends. This CDR3 contains 13 residues. CDR1 and CDR2 from the germline V gene are SNHLY and FYNNEI. Written as DNA, the CDR3 is TGTGCCAGCAGTGTGAATCATGGCTCTGGCTACACCTTC. The encoded protein is CASSVNHGSGYTF.

The V gene is TRBV14, the J gene TRBJ2-7, with 8 bases that match TRBD1. The CDR3 extends over 14 amino acids. With 1 base clipped from V and 2 bases from J, the junction kept 1 base outside the gene matches. In germline, CDR1 is SGHDN, CDR2 FVKESK. CDR3 protein: CASSQGQGPYEQYF. In nucleotides, the CDR3 is TGTGCCAGCAGCCAAGGACAGGGGCCCTACGAGCAGTACTTC.

J is TRBJ2-5 and V is TRBV5-4; 11 bases are a match to TRBD1. The CDR3 runs 14 residues. Germline V gene lookup returns CDR1 SGHNT and CDR2 YYREEE (reference sequence). V was clipped by 4 bases and J by 4 bases; unmatched bases: 3. The CDR3 DNA reads as TGTGCCAGCAGCCGGACAGGGGGCCCAGAGACCCAGTACTTC. Protein: CASSRTGGPETQYF.

The V gene is TRBV27, the J gene TRBJ1-5; 7 bases fit TRBD1. The V gene end was trimmed by 5 bases and the J gene end by 2 bases; junction bases not matched to a gene: 9. The CDR3 extends over 16 amino acids. Looked up from germline, CDR1 is MNHEY and CDR2 is SMNVEV (reference sequence). The CDR3 coding sequence is TGTGCCAGCAGTCTCTACTCGACAGGGCGCAATCAGCCCCAGCATTTT. Translation gives CASSLYSTGRNQPQHF.

The chain uses TRBV5-6 and TRBJ2-2, with a possible D match to TRBD2 (5 bases). Germline CDR1 SGHDT, CDR2 YYEEEE. V was pared by 1 base and J by 7 bases, with 5 bases between. The CDR3 extends over 12 amino acids. In DNA, the CDR3 is TGTGCCAGCAGCTTGCGGGGCGGGGAGCTGTTTTTT. Encoded protein: CASSLRGGELFF.

The chain combines TRBV5-1 with TRBJ2-1; the match to TRBD2 covers 9 bases. Trimming took 0 bases from V and 8 from J; bases not matched to a gene: 3. Germline-derived CDR1 and CDR2 are SGHRS and YFSETQ. The CDR3 covers 14 residues. DNA of the CDR3: TGCGCCAGCAGCTTGGTGGTAGCGGGGGATGAGCAGTTCTTC. It specifies CASSLVVAGDEQFF.

This sequence joins TRBV6-5 and TRBJ2-7; D possibly uses TRBD1 or TRBD2 (5 bases each). The CDR3 length is 15 residues. Between the trimmed V and J ends, which lost 7 bases and 0 bases, there was a span of 16 bases. Per the germline V gene, CDR1 is MNHEY and CDR2 is SVGAGI. DNA for the CDR3: TGTGCCAGCACCCGCACCGCAGGGAGCTCCTACGAGCAGTACTTC. This encodes CASTRTAGSSYEQYF.

V and J are TRBV19 and TRBJ2-1, with no clear D. V shed 5 bases and J shed 0 bases, with 17 bases lying between them. CDR1 and CDR2 (germline): LNHDA, SQIVND (reference sequence). This CDR3 contains 17 residues. CDR3 amino acids: CASSRIGGTSSYNEQFF. The CDR3 bases are TGTGCCAGTAGTCGTATTGGCGGAACAAGCTCCTACAATGAGCAGTTCTTC. The variable domain in full, completed from reference TRBV19 and TRBJ2-1, reads DGGITQSPKYLFRKEGQNVTLSCEQNLNHDAMYWYRQDPGQGLRLIYYSQIVNDFQKGDIAEGYSVSREKKESFPLTVTSAQKNPTAFYLCASSRIGGTSSYNEQFFGPGTRLTVL.

The CDR3 bases are TGTGCCAGCAGACCGGGACAGGATAGGATAGGCGAGCAGTACTTC. It codes for CASRPGQDRIGEQYF. The rearrangement uses TRBV2 and TRBJ2-7, with 8 bases fitting TRBD1. V gave up 6 bases and J gave up 6 bases; unmatched junction bases: 13. This CDR3 comprises 15 residues. Germline CDR1 reads SNHLY; CDR2 reads FYNNEI.

V usage is TRBV5-4 and J usage is TRBJ1-6, with 7 bases matching TRBD1. In germline, CDR1 is SGHNT, CDR2 YYREEE (reference sequence). V was clipped by 3 bases and J by 8 bases; unmatched bases: 5. The CDR3 spans 14 residues. In DNA, the CDR3 is TGTGCCAGCAGCTCAGACAGGGTTTATTCACCCCTCCACTTT. This gives the protein CASSSDRVYSPLHF.

The genes are TRBV6-5 and TRBJ1-5, with 7 bases lining up with TRBD1. This CDR3 region has 14 residues. V lost 6 bases to trimming and J lost 2 bases; unmatched junction nucleotides: 4. The germline CDR1 and CDR2 sequences are MNHEY and SVGAGI. The CDR3 nucleotides read TGTGCCAGCAGACCAACAGGGGGCAATCAGCCCCAGCATTTT. Protein product: CASRPTGGNQPQHF.

The V call is TRBV27, the J call TRBJ1-6; D is uncertain. V lost 5 bases and J 0 bases, leaving 8 bases between the germline ends. CDR3 length equals 15 residues. The germline V gene has CDR1 MNHEY and CDR2 SMNVEV (reference sequence). The CDR3 nucleotides are TGTGCCAGCAGTCGTAGAAGCTCCTATAATTCACCCCTCCACTTT. It translates to CASSRRSSYNSPLHF.

This clone was observed a single time. The rearrangement links TRBV11-3 to TRBJ1-3; 7 nucleotides agree with TRBD1. Germline CDR1 reads SGHNT; CDR2 reads YENEEA. This CDR3 contains 14 residues. Trimming at V came to 5 bases and at J to 2 bases, leaving 3 bases not matched to a gene. In DNA form, the CDR3 reads TGTGCCAGCAGCAGAGGGACAGCTGGAAACACCATATATTTT. Protein: CASSRGTAGNTIYF. The whole variable domain, remainder taken from reference TRBV11-3 and TRBJ1-3, is EAGVVQSPRYKIIEKKQPVAFWCNPISGHNTLYWYLQNLGQGPELLIRYENEEAVDDSQLPKDRFSAERLKGVDSTLKIQPAELGDSAVYLCASSRGTAGNTIYFGEGSWLTVV.

The chain joins TRBV24-1 to TRBJ1-2; 7 bases are a match to TRBD1. CDR3 size: 17 residues. J lost 3 bases, V lost 4 bases, and 13 bases had no gene match. Germline CDR1 and CDR2: KGHDR and SFDVKD. In DNA, the CDR3 is TGTGCCACCAGTGACCTCCCGATGACAGGGCTTGACTATGGCTACACCTTC. Its translation: CATSDLPMTGLDYGYTF.

The CDR3 is CASSLGVGHSFNEKLFF. CDR3 coding DNA: TGCGCCAGCAGCTTGGGGGTAGGCCACTCTTTTAATGAAAAACTGTTTTTT. J is TRBJ1-4 and V is TRBV5-1; no clear D. Looked up from germline, CDR1 is SGHRS and CDR2 is YFSETQ. This CDR3 has 17 amino acids. With 0 bases removed from V and 4 bases from J, the gap between germline ends came to 16 bases.

The chain joins TRBV6-1 to TRBJ1-6; tentatively, D is TRBD1 (5 bases). The germline V gene has CDR1 MNHNS and CDR2 SASEGT. CDR3 length: 17 amino acids. V was cut by 4 bases and J by 7 bases, with 20 bases left in between. In DNA, the CDR3 is TGTGCCAGCAGTGCCCCGGACACGTATTCGAGGAATTCACCCCTCCACTTT. Encoded protein: CASSAPDTYSRNSPLHF.